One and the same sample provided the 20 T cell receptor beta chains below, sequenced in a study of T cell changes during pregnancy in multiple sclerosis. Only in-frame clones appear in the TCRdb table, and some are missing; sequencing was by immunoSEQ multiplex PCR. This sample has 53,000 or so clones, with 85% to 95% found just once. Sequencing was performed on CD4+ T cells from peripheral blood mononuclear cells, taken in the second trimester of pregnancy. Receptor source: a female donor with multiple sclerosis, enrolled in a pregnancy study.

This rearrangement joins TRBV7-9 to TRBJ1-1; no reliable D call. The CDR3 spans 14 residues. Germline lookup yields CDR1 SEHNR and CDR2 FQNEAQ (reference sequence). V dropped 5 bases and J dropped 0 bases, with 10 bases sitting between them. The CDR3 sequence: CASSAGRMNTEAFF. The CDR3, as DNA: TGTGCCAGCAGCGCCGGTCGTATGAACACTGAAGCTTTCTTT.

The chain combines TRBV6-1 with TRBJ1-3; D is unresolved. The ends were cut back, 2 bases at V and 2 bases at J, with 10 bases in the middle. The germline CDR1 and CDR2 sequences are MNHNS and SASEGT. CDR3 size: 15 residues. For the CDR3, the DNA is TGTGCCAGCAGTGAACCCTGGAGGACTGGAAACACCATATATTTT. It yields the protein CASSEPWRTGNTIYF.

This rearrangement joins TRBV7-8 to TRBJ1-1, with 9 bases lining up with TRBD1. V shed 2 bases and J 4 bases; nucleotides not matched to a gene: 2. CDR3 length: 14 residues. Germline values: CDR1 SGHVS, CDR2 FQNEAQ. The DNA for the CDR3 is TGTGCCAGCAGCTTAACAGGGGGCGTCACTGAAGCTTTCTTT. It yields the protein CASSLTGGVTEAFF.

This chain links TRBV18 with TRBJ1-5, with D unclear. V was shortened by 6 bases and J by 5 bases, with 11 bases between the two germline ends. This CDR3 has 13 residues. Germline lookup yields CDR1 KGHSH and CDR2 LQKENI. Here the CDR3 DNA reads TGTGCCAGCTCGCGGGTGGGCGATCAGCCCCAGCATTTT. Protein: CASSRVGDQPQHF.

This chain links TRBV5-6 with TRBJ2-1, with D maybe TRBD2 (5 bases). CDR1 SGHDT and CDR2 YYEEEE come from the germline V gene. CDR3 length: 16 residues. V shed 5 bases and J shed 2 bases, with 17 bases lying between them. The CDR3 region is CASSSPRLPTYNEQFF. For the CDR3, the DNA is TGTGCCAGCAGTAGCCCCCGACTACCGACCTACAATGAGCAGTTCTTC.

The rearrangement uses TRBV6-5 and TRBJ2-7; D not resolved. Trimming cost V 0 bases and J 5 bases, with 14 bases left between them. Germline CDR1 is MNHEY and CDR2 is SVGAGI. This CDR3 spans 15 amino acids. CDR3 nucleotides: TGTGCCAGCAGTTACTCAACTCCTAAGTCGCACGAGCAGTACTTC. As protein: CASSYSTPKSHEQYF.

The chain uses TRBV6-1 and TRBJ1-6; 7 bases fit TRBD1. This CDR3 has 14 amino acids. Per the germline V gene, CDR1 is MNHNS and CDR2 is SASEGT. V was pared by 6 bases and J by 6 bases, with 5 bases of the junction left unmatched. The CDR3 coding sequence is TGTGCCAGCAGATCGACAGGGTTTAATTCACCCCTCCACTTT. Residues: CASRSTGFNSPLHF.

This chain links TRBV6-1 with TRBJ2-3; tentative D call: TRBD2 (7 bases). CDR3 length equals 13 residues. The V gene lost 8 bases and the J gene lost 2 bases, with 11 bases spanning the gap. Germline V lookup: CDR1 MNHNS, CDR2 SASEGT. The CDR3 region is CASRGANTDTQYF. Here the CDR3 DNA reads TGTGCCAGCCGGGGGGCCAACACAGATACGCAGTATTTT.

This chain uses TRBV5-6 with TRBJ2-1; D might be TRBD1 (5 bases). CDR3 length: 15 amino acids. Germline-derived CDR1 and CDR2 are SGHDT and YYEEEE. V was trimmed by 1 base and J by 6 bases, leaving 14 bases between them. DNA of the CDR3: TGTGCCAGCAGCTTGAGTACAGGTCCCCTCAATGAGCAGTTCTTC. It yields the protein CASSLSTGPLNEQFF.

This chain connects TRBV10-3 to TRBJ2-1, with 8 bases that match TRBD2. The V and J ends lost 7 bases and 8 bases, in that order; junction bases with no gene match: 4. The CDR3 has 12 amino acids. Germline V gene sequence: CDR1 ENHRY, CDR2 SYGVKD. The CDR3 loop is CAITAGGYEQFF. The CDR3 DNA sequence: TGTGCCATCACTGCGGGGGGCTATGAGCAGTTCTTC.

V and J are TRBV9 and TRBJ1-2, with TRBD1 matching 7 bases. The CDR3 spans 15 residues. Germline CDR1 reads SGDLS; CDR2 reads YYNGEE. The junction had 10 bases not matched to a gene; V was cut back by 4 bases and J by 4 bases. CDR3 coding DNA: TGTGCCAGCAGCCGGGAGCAGGGACAGACCTATGGCTACACCTTC. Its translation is CASSREQGQTYGYTF. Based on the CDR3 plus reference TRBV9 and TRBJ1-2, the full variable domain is DSGVTQTPKHLITATGQRVTLRCSPRSGDLSVYWYQQSLDQGLQFLIQYYNGEERAKGNILERFSAQQFPDLHSELNLSSLELGDSALYFCASSREQGQTYGYTFGSGTRLTVV.

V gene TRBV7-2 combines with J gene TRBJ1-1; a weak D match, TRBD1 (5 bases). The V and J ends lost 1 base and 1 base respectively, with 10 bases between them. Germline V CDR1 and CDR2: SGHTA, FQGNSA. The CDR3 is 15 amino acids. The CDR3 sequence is CASSLVRGGNTEAFF. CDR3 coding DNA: TGTGCCAGCAGCTTAGTTAGGGGAGGGAACACTGAAGCTTTCTTT.

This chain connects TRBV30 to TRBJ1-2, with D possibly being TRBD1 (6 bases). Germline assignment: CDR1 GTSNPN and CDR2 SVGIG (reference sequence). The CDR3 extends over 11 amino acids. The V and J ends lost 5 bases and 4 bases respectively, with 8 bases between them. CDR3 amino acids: CAWVRGYGYTF. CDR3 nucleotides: TGTGCCTGGGTCAGGGGCTATGGCTACACCTTC.

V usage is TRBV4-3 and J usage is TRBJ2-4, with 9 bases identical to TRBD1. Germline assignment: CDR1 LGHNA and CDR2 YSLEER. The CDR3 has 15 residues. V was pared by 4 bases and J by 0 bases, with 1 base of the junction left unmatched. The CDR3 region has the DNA TGCGCCAGCAGCCGGGGACAGGGAGCCAAAAACATTCAGTACTTC. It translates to CASSRGQGAKNIQYF.

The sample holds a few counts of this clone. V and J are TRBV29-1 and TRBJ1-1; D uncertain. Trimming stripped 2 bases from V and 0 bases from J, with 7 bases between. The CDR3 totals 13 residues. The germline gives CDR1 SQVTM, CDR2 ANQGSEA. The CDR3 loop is CSVERRLNTEAFF. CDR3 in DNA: TGCAGCGTTGAACGGCGGCTGAACACTGAAGCTTTCTTT.

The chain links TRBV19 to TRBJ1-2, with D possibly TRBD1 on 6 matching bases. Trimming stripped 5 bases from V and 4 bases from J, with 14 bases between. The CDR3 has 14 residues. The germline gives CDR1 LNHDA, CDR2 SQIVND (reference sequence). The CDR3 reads CASSYNRDIYGYTF. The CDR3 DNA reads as TGTGCCAGTAGTTATAACAGGGACATCTATGGCTACACCTTC.

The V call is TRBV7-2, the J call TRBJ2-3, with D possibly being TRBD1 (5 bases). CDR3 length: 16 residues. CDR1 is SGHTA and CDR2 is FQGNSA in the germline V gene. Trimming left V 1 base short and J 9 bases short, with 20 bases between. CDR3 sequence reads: CASSLVASAPPGTQYF. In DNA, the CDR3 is TGTGCCAGCAGCTTAGTTGCCTCAGCCCCTCCAGGGACGCAGTATTTT.

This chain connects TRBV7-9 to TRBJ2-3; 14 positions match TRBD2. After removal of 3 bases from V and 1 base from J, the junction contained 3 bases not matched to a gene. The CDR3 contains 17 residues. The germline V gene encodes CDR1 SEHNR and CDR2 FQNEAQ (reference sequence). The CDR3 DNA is TGTGCCAGCAGCTTGGGACTAGCGGGGGACCGCACAGATACGCAGTATTTT. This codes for CASSLGLAGDRTDTQYF.

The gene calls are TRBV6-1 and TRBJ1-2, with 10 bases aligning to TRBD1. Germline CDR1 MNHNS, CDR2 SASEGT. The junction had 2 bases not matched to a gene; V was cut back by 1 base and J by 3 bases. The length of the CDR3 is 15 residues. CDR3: CASSEGQGAYYGYTF. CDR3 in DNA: TGTGCCAGCAGTGAAGGACAGGGGGCTTACTATGGCTACACCTTC.

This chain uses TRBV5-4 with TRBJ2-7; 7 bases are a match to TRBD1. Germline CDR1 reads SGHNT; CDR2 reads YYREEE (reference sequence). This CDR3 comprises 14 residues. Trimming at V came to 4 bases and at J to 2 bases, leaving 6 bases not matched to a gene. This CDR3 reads CASSQRQGTYEQYF. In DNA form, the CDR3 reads TGTGCCAGCAGCCAGCGACAGGGAACCTACGAGCAGTACTTC.